A selection of T cell receptor beta chains follows, all from one sample in a study of radiation and T cells in renal cell carcinoma. The table came from immunoSEQ multiplex PCR; TCRdb's copy has only in-frame clones and leaves some out. The sample shows about 150,000 clones, around 89% of them seen only once. Sequencing was performed on blood, taken from a patient whose treatment included radiotherapy and nephrectomy. These receptors originate from a woman in her 70s with renal cell carcinoma. Both conserved end residues are part of each CDR3. D genes are given only for firm matches. Clone sizes are given selectively: once, few, many, or a class where the clone is expanded.

j_call d_call clone_size v_call cdr3_nt cdr3_aa
TRBJ2-7 . . TRBV6-4 TGTGCCAGCAGTGACAACAGGGAGGACCACGAGCAGTACTTC CASSDNREDHEQYF
TRBJ1-2 . . TRBV5-8 TGTGCCAGCAGCTTGTGGGCTAACTATGGCTACACCTTC CASSLWANYGYTF
TRBJ2-5 . . TRBV11-3 TGTGCCAGCAGCTTAGATGGCAGCCTCCAAGAGACCCAGTACTTC CASSLDGSLQETQYF
TRBJ2-5 . . TRBV7-9 TGTGCCAGCAGCCCAGGGTTCGGGGAGACCCAGTACTTC CASSPGFGETQYF
TRBJ1-6 . . TRBV19 TGTGCCAGTAGTATTCGGGAAGATTCACCCCTCCACTTT CASSIREDSPLHF
TRBJ2-5 . . TRBV2 TGTGCCAGCAGAGATGGGTCCCGAAACCAAGAGACCCAGTACTTC CASRDGSRNQETQYF
TRBJ2-1 TRBD2 . TRBV27 TGTGCCAGCAGTTTCGCGGGGGGGGGTTACAATGAGCAGTTCTTC CASSFAGGGYNEQFF
TRBJ1-2 . . TRBV6-5 TGTGCCAGCAGTTATAGGAACTATGGCTACACCTTC CASSYRNYGYTF
TRBJ1-6 TRBD1 few TRBV27 TGTGCCAGCAGTTTATCCCGGACAGGGAACAATTCACCCCTCCACTTT CASSLSRTGNNSPLHF
TRBJ1-1 . . TRBV15 TGTGCCACCAGCAGTTCGCTTGGGGGGGTGAACACTGAAGCTTTCTTT CATSSSLGGVNTEAFF
TRBJ1-2 . . TRBV14 TGTGCCAGCAGCCAAGTTAGGGGTTTCGGCTACACCTTC CASSQVRGFGYTF
TRBJ1-6 . . TRBV5-1 TGCGCCAGCAGCTTCGAGGGCAGGGGCTTAGATTCACCCCTCCACTTT CASSFEGRGLDSPLHF
TRBJ1-2 TRBD1 . TRBV5-5 TGTGCCAGCAGCTTGCAGGCAGGGGGCTATTTCTATGGCTACACCTTC CASSLQAGGYFYGYTF
TRBJ2-2 . . TRBV5-4 TGTGCCAGCAGTCGGTCAGGGGCGAACACCGGGGAGCTGTTTTTT CASSRSGANTGELFF
TRBJ2-6 . once TRBV19 TGTGCCAGTAGTGTGAGCATCTCTGGGGCCAACGTCCTGACTTTC CASSVSISGANVLTF
TRBJ1-5 . . TRBV7-9 TGTGCCAGCAGCTTAGGGTTTCAGGGGAGCAATCAGCCCCAGCATTTT CASSLGFQGSNQPQHF
TRBJ1-5 . . TRBV28 TGTGCCAGCAGTTTGCCCGGACGGACAGATCAGCCCCAGCATTTT CASSLPGRTDQPQHF
TRBJ1-4 TRBD1 . TRBV7-2 TGTGCCAGCAGCGCCCCTACGACAGGGTACTCCCCAGGGGAAAAACTGTTTTTT CASSAPTTGYSPGEKLFF
TRBJ2-7 . . TRBV7-8 TGTGCCAGCAGCTTACCAGCGGCAAGCTCCTACGAGCAGTACTTC CASSLPAASSYEQYF